Only one count was recorded for the clone carrying this T cell receptor beta chain. RNA, at about 0.45 to 1 ug, was reverse transcribed with random hexamers. Across 54 Vbeta and 13 Jbeta, immunoSEQ multiplex PCR amplified TCR beta CDR3. A single record per CDR3 protein comes from TCRdb applying MiXCR to the immunoSEQ multiplex PCR reads. The sample includes around 220,000 distinct CDR3 sequences, around 90% of them seen just once. The sample is drawn from a study of CD8 T cells in Susac syndrome. The study used treatment-naive patients who had stable or active relapsing-remitting disease as multiple sclerosis controls. The sequenced sample consisted of CD8+ T cells from PBMCs. This TCR derives from a human donor with multiple sclerosis.

The CDR3 spells CASTLRGGPHNEQFF. CDR3 bases: TGTGCCAGCACTTTAAGGGGAGGGCCCCACAATGAGCAGTTCTTC. V and J are TRBV5-6 and TRBJ2-1; 7 bases fit TRBD2. CDR1 and CDR2 from the germline V gene are SGHDT and YYEEEE. The V and J ends lost 6 bases and 5 bases, in that order; junction bases with no gene match: 11. This CDR3 spans 15 amino acids.